The text below deals with one TCR beta chain. This sample is part of a study of OX40 agonist ivuxolimab in advanced cancers. The wider study: Previous treatment with anti-PD-1, anti-PD-L1 or anti-CTLA-4 therapy was allowed; over 35% had received some.

Sequencing was performed with immunoSEQ multiplex PCR; in TCRdb, only in-frame clones are kept and a portion is missing. The table lists 60,000 to 90,000 clones, about 81% of them singletons. The V gene's germline CDR1 is SEHNR and CDR2 FQNEAQ (reference sequence). The V and J ends lost 3 bases and 5 bases respectively, with 13 bases between them. This CDR3 region has 14 residues. V gene TRBV7-9 combines with J gene TRBJ2-5; tentatively, D is TRBD1 (5 bases). This TCR derives from an adult with an advanced solid tumor such as melanoma, head and neck, liver or kidney cancer. Sample: CD4+ or CD8+ T cells sorted from blood, taken in a trial of the OX40 agonist ivuxolimab. The CDR3 here is CASSLNVQVETQYF. DNA of the CDR3: TGTGCCAGCAGCTTGAATGTACAGGTGGAGACCCAGTACTTC.